The source of this T cell receptor beta chain is a study of cytomegalovirus exposure and HLA in healthy donors. Study findings and constraints: Later findings reportedly placed an Asian-associated ancestry cluster below the roughly 700-donor mean for N-insertions. In an earlier analysis, productive rearrangement rates for most beta V segments clustered near 87% or 30%. TCR beta sequences reportedly predicted the HLA-A and HLA-B alleles of most subjects accurately.

The PCR had 60 Vbeta and 13 Jbeta primers. Repertoires were generated with immunoSEQ multiplex PCR, while TCRdb's copy carries only in-frame clones and drops some. The data contain approximately 150,000 clones, roughly a tenth of them singletons. There were likely unrecorded immune exposures, though donors were nominally healthy when sampled. This clone was observed a few times. Its specificity is unknown. Germline trimming cut 0 bases from V and 7 bases from J; bases unmatched to any gene: 10. The CDR3 has 19 amino acids. Germline V lookup: CDR1 SGHRS, CDR2 YFSETQ. This TCR came from a male donor in good health and CMV-seronegative. Material for sequencing was PBMCs. The rearrangement uses TRBV5-1 and TRBJ2-1, with 16 bases aligning to TRBD2. This chain's CDR3 is CASSLAGTSGRGLQNEQFF. The CDR3 bases are TGCGCCAGCAGCTTGGCCGGGACTAGCGGGAGGGGGCTACAGAATGAGCAGTTCTTC. Complete variable domain (other parts from reference TRBV5-1 and TRBJ2-1): KAGVTQTPRYLIKTRGQQVTLSCSPISGHRSVSWYQQTPGQGLQFLFEYFSETQRNKGNFPGRFSGRQFSNSRSEMNVSTLELGDSALYLCASSLAGTSGRGLQNEQFFGPGTRLTVL.